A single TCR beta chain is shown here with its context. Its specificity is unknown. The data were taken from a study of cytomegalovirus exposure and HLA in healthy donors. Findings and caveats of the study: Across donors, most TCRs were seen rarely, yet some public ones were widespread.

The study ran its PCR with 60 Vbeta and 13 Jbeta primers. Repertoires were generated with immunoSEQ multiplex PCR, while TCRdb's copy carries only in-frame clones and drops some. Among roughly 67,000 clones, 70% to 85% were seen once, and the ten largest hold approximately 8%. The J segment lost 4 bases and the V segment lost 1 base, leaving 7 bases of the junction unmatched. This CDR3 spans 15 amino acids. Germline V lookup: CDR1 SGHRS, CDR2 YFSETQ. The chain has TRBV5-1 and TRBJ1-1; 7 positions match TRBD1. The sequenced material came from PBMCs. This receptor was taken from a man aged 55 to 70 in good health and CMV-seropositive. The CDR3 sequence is CASSLSTGLGTEAFF. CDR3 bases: TGCGCCAGCAGCTTGTCGACAGGGTTGGGCACTGAAGCTTTCTTT.